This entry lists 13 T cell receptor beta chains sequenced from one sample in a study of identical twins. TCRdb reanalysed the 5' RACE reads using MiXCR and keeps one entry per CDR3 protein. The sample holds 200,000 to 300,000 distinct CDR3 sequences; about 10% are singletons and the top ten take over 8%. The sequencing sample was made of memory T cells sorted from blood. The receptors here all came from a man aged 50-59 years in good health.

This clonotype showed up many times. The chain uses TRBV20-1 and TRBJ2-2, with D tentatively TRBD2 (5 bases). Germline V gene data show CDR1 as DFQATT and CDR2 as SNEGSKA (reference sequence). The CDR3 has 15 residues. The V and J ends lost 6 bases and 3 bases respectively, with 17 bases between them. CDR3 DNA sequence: TGCAGTGCCCGATCCAGCGGAATCGACACCGGGGAGCTGTTTTTT. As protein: CSARSSGIDTGELFF.

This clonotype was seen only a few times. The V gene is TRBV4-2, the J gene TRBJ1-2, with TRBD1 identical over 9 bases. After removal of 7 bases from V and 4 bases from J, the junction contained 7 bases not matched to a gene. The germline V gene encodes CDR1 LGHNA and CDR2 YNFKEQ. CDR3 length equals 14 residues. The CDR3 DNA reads TGTGCCAGCACGGGACAGGGAAAACTCTATGGCTACACCTTC. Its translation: CASTGQGKLYGYTF.

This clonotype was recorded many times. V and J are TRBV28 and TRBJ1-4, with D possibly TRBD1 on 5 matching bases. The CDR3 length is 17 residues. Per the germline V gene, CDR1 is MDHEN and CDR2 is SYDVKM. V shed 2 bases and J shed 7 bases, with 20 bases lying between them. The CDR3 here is CASSLVGTTLSGEKLFF. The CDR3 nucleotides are TGTGCCAGCAGTTTAGTTGGGACCACCTTATCGGGTGAAAAACTGTTTTTT.

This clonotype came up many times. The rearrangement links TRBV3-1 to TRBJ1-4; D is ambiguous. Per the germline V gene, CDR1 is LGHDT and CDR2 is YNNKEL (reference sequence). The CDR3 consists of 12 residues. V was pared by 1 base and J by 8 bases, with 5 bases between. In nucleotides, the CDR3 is TGTGCCAGCAGCCAAGTAGGGGAAAAACTGTTTTTT. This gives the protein CASSQVGEKLFF.

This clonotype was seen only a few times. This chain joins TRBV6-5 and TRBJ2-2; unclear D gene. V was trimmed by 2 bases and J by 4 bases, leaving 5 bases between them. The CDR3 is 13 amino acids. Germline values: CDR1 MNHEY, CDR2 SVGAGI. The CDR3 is CASSYVITGELFF. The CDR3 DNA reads TGTGCCAGCAGTTACGTGATCACCGGGGAGCTGTTTTTT.

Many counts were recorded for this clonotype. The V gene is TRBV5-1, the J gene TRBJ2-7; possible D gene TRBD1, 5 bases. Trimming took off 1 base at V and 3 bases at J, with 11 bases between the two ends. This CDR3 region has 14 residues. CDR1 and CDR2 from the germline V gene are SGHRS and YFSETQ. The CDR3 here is CASSLMADNYEQYF. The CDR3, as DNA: TGCGCCAGCAGCTTGATGGCGGACAACTACGAGCAGTACTTC.

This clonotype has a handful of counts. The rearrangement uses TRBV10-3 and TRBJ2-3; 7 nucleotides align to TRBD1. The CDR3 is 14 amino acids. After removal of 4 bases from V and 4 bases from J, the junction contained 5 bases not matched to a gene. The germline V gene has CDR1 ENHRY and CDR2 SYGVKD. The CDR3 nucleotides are TGTGCCATCAGTGTAGGACAGGCAGCAGATACGCAGTATTTT. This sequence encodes CAISVGQAADTQYF.

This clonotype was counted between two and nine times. The CDR3 DNA reads TGCGCCAGCAGCTTGAGTACTCCCTACGAGCAGTACTTC. It translates to CASSLSTPYEQYF. This chain joins TRBV5-1 and TRBJ2-7; D is uncertain. The CDR3 runs 13 residues. V lost 1 base and J lost 2, with 7 bases in between. From germline, CDR1 is SGHRS and CDR2 YFSETQ.

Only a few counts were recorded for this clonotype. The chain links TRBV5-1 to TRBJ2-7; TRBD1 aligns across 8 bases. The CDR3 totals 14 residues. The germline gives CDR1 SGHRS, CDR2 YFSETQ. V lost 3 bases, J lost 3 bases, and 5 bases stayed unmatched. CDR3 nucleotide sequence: TGCGCCAGCAGCTACGGACAGGGCCACTACGAGCAGTACTTC. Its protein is CASSYGQGHYEQYF.

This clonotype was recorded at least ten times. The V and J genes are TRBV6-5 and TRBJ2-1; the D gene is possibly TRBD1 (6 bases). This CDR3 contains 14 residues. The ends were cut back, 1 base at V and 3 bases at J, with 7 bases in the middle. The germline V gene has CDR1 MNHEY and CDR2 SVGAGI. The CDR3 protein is CASSYLGGYNEQFF. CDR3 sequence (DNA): TGTGCCAGCAGTTACTTAGGGGGCTACAATGAGCAGTTCTTC.

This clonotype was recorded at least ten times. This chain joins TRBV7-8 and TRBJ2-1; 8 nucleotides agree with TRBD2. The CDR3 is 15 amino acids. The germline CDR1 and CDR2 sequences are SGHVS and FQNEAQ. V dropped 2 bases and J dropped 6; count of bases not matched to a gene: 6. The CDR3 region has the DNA TGTGCCAGCAGCTTACTTGCGGGAGGTGGCAATGAGCAGTTCTTC. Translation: CASSLLAGGGNEQFF.

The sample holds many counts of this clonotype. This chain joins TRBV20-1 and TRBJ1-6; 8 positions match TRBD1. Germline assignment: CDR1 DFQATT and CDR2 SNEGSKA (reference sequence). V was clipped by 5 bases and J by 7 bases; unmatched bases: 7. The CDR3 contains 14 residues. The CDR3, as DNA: TGCAGTGCTCTGACAGGGGTTTACAATTCACCCCTCCACTTT. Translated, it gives CSALTGVYNSPLHF.

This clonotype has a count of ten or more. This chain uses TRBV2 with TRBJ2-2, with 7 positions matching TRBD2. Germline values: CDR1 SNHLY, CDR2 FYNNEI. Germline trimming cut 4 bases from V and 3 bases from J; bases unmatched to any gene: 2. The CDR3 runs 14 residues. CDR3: CASSARGDTGELFF. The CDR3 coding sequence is TGTGCCAGCAGTGCCCGGGGGGACACCGGGGAGCTGTTTTTT.